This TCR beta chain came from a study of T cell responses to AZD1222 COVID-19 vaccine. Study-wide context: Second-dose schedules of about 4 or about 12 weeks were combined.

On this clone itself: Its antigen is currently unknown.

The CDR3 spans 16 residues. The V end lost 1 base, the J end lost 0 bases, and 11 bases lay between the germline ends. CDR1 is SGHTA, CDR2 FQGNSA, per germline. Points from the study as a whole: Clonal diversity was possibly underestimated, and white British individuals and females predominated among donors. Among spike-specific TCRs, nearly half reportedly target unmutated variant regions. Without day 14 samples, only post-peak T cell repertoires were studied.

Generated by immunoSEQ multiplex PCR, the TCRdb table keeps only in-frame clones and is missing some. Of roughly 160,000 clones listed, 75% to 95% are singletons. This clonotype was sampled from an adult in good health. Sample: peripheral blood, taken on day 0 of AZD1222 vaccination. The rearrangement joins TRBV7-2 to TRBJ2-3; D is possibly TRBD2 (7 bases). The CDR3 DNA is TGTGCCAGCAGCTTAGGCGGGGGCCGAAGCACAGATACGCAGTATTTT. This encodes CASSLGGGRSTDTQYF. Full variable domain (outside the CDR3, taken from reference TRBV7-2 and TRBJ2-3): GAGVSQSPSNKVTEKGKDVELRCDPISGHTALYWYRQSLGQGLEFLIYFQGNSAPDKSGLPSDRFSAERTGGSVSTLTIQRTQQEDSAVYLCASSLGGGRSTDTQYFGPGTRLTVL.